The rows below give T cell receptor beta chains drawn from one sample of a study of blood T cells in healthy people across ages. MiXCR was run by TCRdb on the 5' RACE reads, yielding one entry per CDR3 protein. Among nearly 800,000 distinct CDR3 sequences listed, just under 25% were seen once. These data also featured in a second study, about T cells of mothers and their children.

Sequenced input: blood. All receptors derive from a boy aged 5-17 years in good health. Both conserved end residues are part of each CDR3. Fields, in order: V gene, J gene, D gene, clone size, CDR3 protein, CDR3 DNA. D genes are given only for firm matches. Part of the rows lack a size; the others show once, few, many or a class for expanded clones.

TRBV12-3/TRBV12-4,TRBJ2-7,-,-,CASSRTETYEQYF,TGTGCCAGCAGTCGGACTGAGACCTACGAGCAGTACTTC
TRBV7-6,TRBJ2-2,-,many,CASSFGGPGELFF,TGTGCCAGCAGCTTCGGGGGCCCCGGGGAGCTGTTTTTT
TRBV7-2,TRBJ1-1,-,-,CASSLRQGAEAFF,TGTGCCAGCAGCTTACGGCAGGGCGCTGAAGCTTTCTTT
TRBV7-2,TRBJ2-3,-,once,CAGSFVGGTDTQYF,TGTGCCGGCAGCTTTGTGGGGGGCACAGATACGCAGTATTTT
TRBV27,TRBJ2-3,TRBD1,-,CASSWTTGGPTDTQYF,TGTGCCAGCAGCTGGACCACAGGGGGCCCCACAGATACGCAGTATTTT
TRBV5-1,TRBJ2-5,-,-,CASGPDIGQETQYF,TGCGCCAGCGGACCAGACATCGGACAAGAGACCCAGTACTTC
TRBV7-9,TRBJ2-1,TRBD2,few,CASSLVLAGGSEQFF,TGTGCCAGCAGCTTGGTTCTGGCGGGAGGTAGTGAGCAGTTCTTC
TRBV11-2,TRBJ1-6,TRBD1,-,CASSLGQGPSVYLHF,TGTGCCAGCAGTCTAGGACAGGGCCCCTCGGTGTACCTCCACTTT
TRBV9,TRBJ2-3,-,few,CASSVALRGPYTDTQYF,TGTGCCAGCAGCGTAGCTCTGCGGGGGCCCTACACAGATACGCAGTATTTT
TRBV6-5,TRBJ2-7,TRBD1,-,CASSRQGWNSYEQYF,TGTGCCAGCAGCAGACAGGGTTGGAACTCCTACGAGCAGTACTTC
TRBV20-1,TRBJ2-5,-,few,CSVRPGGETQYF,TGCAGTGTTAGACCCGGAGGCGAGACCCAGTACTTC
TRBV29-1,TRBJ2-5,-,-,CSLSGAGETQYF,TGCAGTCTCTCAGGGGCGGGGGAGACCCAGTACTTC
TRBV20-1,TRBJ2-1,TRBD1,few,CSARAGTGMGNEQFF,TGCAGTGCTAGAGCTGGGACAGGGATGGGCAATGAGCAGTTCTTC
TRBV18,TRBJ1-5,-,few,CASSDVGGQPQHF,TGTGCCAGCTCTGACGTGGGAGGTCAGCCCCAGCATTTT
TRBV29-1,TRBJ2-1,-,few,CSVDDSGLENEQFF,TGCAGCGTTGATGACTCTGGGCTAGAAAATGAGCAGTTCTTC
TRBV2,TRBJ2-2,TRBD1,-,CASRTGAWPNTGELFF,TGTGCCAGCAGGACAGGGGCATGGCCCAACACCGGGGAGCTGTTTTTT
TRBV27,TRBJ2-7,-,few,CASSLAYESYEQYF,TGTGCCAGCAGTTTAGCCTACGAATCCTACGAGCAGTACTTC
TRBV5-6,TRBJ2-4,-,few,CASSLGLLDIQYF,TGTGCCAGCAGCTTGGGGCTTTTGGACATTCAGTACTTC
TRBV7-2,TRBJ2-1,-,-,CASSQISIREQFF,TGTGCCAGCAGCCAAATCTCTATACGTGAGCAGTTCTTC
TRBV20-1,TRBJ2-2,-,few,CSARDVETTNTGELFF,TGCAGTGCTAGAGATGTGGAGACGACGAACACCGGGGAGCTGTTTTTT
TRBV5-5,TRBJ2-7,-,-,CASSLGVGGYEQYF,TGTGCCAGCAGCTTGGGGGTTGGGGGCTACGAGCAGTACTTC
TRBV19,TRBJ1-5,-,-,CASGATQHSNQPQHF,TGTGCCTCAGGGGCTACCCAACATAGCAATCAGCCCCAGCATTTT
TRBV20-1,TRBJ1-4,-,-,CSARAQGYEKLFF,TGCAGTGCTAGAGCGCAGGGATATGAAAAACTGTTTTTT
TRBV24-1,TRBJ2-7,-,few,CATSDEETYEQYF,TGTGCCACCAGTGACGAAGAAACCTACGAGCAGTACTTC